This T cell receptor beta chain came from a study of blood T cell repertoires in COVID-19 (dated by TCRdb to 2020 to 2021). At the level of the whole study: Collaborator samples came from the United States, Italy and Spain and covered acute and convalescent phases of COVID-19. Samples were obtained from the ongoing ImmuneRACE study (first 160 participants) and from about 1,300 subjects provided by 6 global collaborators. The material from the prospective study consisted of cDNA or gDNA derived from T cells, B-cell-depleted T cells, or PBMCs. HLA class I and class II types, where available, came from metadata supplied by the sample provider rather than from assay-based typing. Deeply sampled blood TCRbeta repertoires from subjects exposed to, actively infected with, or recovered from COVID-19 were included in the dataset. The repertoires were released in a freely available public database intended as a resource for research on the immune response to SARS-CoV-2. Sample metadata almost always included a de-identified subject ID, COVID-19 status, age in years and sex.

As encoded in the germline V gene (reference sequence), CDR1 is LNHDA while CDR2 is SQIVND. From cysteine to phenylalanine, the CDR3 is 14 amino acids long. The entry retains the CDR3 DNA only, 42 bases that are in frame from base 1. The junction shows trimming of 5 bases on V and 6 bases on J, and the gene matches do not reach 6 bases of it. TCRbeta CDR3 regions were amplified from genomic DNA by means of the immunoSEQ Assay, a bias-controlled multiplex PCR. Regarding the original processing steps: Nucleated cell counts per sample were estimated from amplification of reference gene primers within the assay. To quantify the absolute abundance of each unique TCRbeta CDR3 rearrangement, sequence reads were collapsed and filtered. For each sample, productive Simpson clonality was calculated as the square root of Simpson's diversity index over productive rearrangements. TCRdb limited this immuneACCESS table to in-frame rearrangements with V and J called. A share of clones is missing; checked studies link under half to unresolved V genes, and the rest is unexplained. The DNA gave D and trimming, while V, J and clone size come from that table. Across this sample there are 150,000 to 200,000 clones, with 86% seen only once. The ten top clones hold approximately 11% of the sample.

As to this clone: There is no known antigen for this receptor. Base qualities are missing; no much larger clone stands one base away.

Points the paper makes about the study in general: How much clinical and demographic metadata was included differed by source and by participant, and the metadata was provided uncurated.

One collaborating source in Seattle enrolled patients during active infection and followed them longitudinally through the course of disease. Whole blood was collected in K2EDTA tubes by collaborating institutions according to the institutions' own protocols. For TCRbeta analysis, collaborators shipped samples as frozen whole blood, isolated PBMCs, or DNA extracted from either of those sample types. The TCR comes from a woman aged 60-70 years with COVID-19, enrolled during active disease. The sequenced sample was peripheral blood. Rearrangement joined TRBV19 to TRBJ1-4, and 7 bases in between align with TRBD1. The CDR3 region: CASSFGTEDEKLFF. In nucleotide form, the sequence is TGTGCCAGTAGTTTTGGGACAGAGGATGAAAAACTGTTTTTT.